The 10 T cell receptor beta chains below were found in one sample sequenced in a study of shared clonotypes between healthy human individuals. Profiling relied on immunoSEQ multiplex PCR, and the TCRdb table lists in-frame clones only, not all of them. The sample lists some 100,000 clones; about 63% were seen once. Sequencing used memory CD8+ T cells sorted from blood. Subset reported: CD45RO+ cells pooled with CCR7-negative TemRA cells. The source is a woman between 25 and 40 years old in good health.

DNA of the CDR3: TGTGCCAGCAGTGCTACAGGGAGCGAAAAACTGTTTTTT. Translated: CASSATGSEKLFF. V gene TRBV2 combines with J gene TRBJ1-4, with D perhaps matching TRBD1 (6 bases). Germline CDR1 reads SNHLY; CDR2 reads FYNNEI. Trimming cost V 4 bases and J 8 bases, with 11 bases left between them. This CDR3 has 13 residues.

This clone showed up just a few times. The DNA of the CDR3 is TGTGCCAGCAGCTTGGTTTGGGGGGCGTACACTGAAGCTTTCTTT. As protein: CASSLVWGAYTEAFF. The rearrangement uses TRBV5-6 and TRBJ1-1, with D possibly being TRBD1 (6 bases). Trimming cost V 0 bases and J 3 bases, with 12 bases left between them. This CDR3 has 15 amino acids. Looked up from germline, CDR1 is SGHDT and CDR2 is YYEEEE.

The chain couples TRBV28 to TRBJ2-3, with a tentative D call TRBD2 (6 bases). The CDR3 has 14 residues. V dropped 10 bases and J dropped 6 bases, with 20 bases sitting between them. Per the germline V gene, CDR1 is MDHEN and CDR2 is SYDVKM. The CDR3 loop reads CATNRGDASDTQYF. The CDR3 DNA reads as TGTGCCACGAACCGCGGGGACGCGTCGGATACGCAGTATTTT.

This clone was observed a few times. This chain links TRBV29-1 with TRBJ1-2; D perhaps matches TRBD1 (5 bases). Germline CDR1 reads SQVTM; CDR2 reads ANQGSEA. V dropped 0 bases and J dropped 5 bases, with 16 bases sitting between them. This CDR3 is 15 amino acids long. CDR3 bases: TGCAGCGTTGAAGATCCTGTCCTGGGGCCTTATGGCTACACCTTC. Encoded protein: CSVEDPVLGPYGYTF.

V is TRBV7-9 and J is TRBJ2-7, with TRBD1 identical over 10 bases. The V and J ends lost 5 bases and 0 bases, in that order; junction bases with no gene match: 4. The CDR3 is made up of 15 amino acids. Germline V lookup: CDR1 SEHNR, CDR2 FQNEAQ (reference sequence). The CDR3 nucleotides are TGTGCCAGCAGCCTTGGGGACAGGGGCTCCTACGAGCAGTACTTC. Its translation: CASSLGDRGSYEQYF.

The chain carries TRBV23-1 and TRBJ1-5; D is unresolved. TRBV23-1 is an ORF, with its function uncertain. CDR3 size: 15 residues. Trimming removed 1 base from V and 12 bases from J, with 19 bases in between. This chain's CDR3 is CASSQFVGAVISQHF. The CDR3 DNA sequence: TGCGCCAGCAGTCAATTCGTGGGAGCCGTGATCAGCCAGCATTTT.

The rearrangement joins TRBV5-4 to TRBJ2-2, with 10 bases that match TRBD1. The CDR3 has 15 residues. Germline-derived CDR1 and CDR2 are SGHNT and YYREEE (reference sequence). V lost 4 bases to trimming and J lost 5 bases; unmatched junction nucleotides: 5. This CDR3 reads CASSPGTGDTGELFF. The CDR3 region has the DNA TGTGCCAGCAGCCCCGGGACAGGGGATACCGGGGAGCTGTTTTTT.

The J gene is TRBJ2-7, the V gene TRBV7-3; D might be TRBD1 or TRBD2, each matching 6 bases. Per the germline V gene, CDR1 is SGHTA and CDR2 is FQGTGA. V lost 0 bases and J lost 6, with 12 bases in between. CDR3 size: 14 residues. The CDR3 coding sequence is TGTGCCAGCAGCTTAACCGGGGGCGGTAGCGAGCAGTACTTC. It encodes CASSLTGGGSEQYF.

This clone was detected once. The rearrangement joins TRBV27 to TRBJ2-5; possible D gene TRBD2, 7 bases. Germline assignment: CDR1 MNHEY and CDR2 SMNVEV (reference sequence). This CDR3 region has 15 residues. The V and J ends lost 4 bases and 3 bases respectively, with 15 bases between them. The CDR3 nucleotides are TGTGCCAGCAGTTCCATAACAGGGAGGGAAGAGACCCAGTACTTC. Amino acids: CASSSITGREETQYF.

This clone came up many times. The chain has TRBV28 and TRBJ2-2; tentatively, D is TRBD1 or TRBD2 (5 bases each). Germline V CDR1 and CDR2: MDHEN, SYDVKM. The CDR3 spans 15 residues. Trimming took off 5 bases at V and 4 bases at J, with 14 bases between the two ends. As DNA, the CDR3 is TGTGCCAGCAGTCCCCGGACTGACAGCACCGGGGAGCTGTTTTTT. Its translation: CASSPRTDSTGELFF.